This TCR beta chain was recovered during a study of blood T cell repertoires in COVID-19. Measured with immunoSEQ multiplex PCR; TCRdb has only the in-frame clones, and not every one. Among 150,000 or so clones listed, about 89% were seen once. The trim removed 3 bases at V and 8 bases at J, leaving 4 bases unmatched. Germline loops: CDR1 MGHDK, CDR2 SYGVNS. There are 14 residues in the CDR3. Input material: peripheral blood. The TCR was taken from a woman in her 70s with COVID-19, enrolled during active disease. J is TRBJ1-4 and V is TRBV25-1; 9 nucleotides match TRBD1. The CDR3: CASSEGQGEEKLFF. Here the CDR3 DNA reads TGTGCCAGCAGTGAGGGACAGGGTGAAGAAAAACTGTTTTTT.